The entry below gives a single TCR beta chain sequence along with its context. The CDR3 covers 16 residues. Trimming cost V 2 bases and J 3 bases; bases outside gene matches: 7. Per germline, CDR1 MDHEN and CDR2 SYDVKM. The data belong to a study of blood T cell repertoires in COVID-19. On the study more broadly: The study drew acute and convalescent COVID-19 samples from the United States, Italy and Spain. T cells, B-cell-depleted T cells, or PBMCs supplied cDNA or gDNA.

Produced via immunoSEQ multiplex PCR; TCRdb's table is partial and in-frame only. The repertoire includes 200,000 to 250,000 clones, approximately 80% of them detected once, and 7% to 8.5% sits in the top ten. The TCR originated in a woman aged 40 to 50 with acute COVID-19. The sequenced sample was PBMCs or T cells enriched from blood (not recorded which). The rearrangement uses TRBV28 and TRBJ2-1; 7 bases map to TRBD2. The DNA for the CDR3 is TGTGCCAGCAGTTTAATTGGCGGCGGGGGCTACAATGAGCAGTTCTTC. Protein: CASSLIGGGGYNEQFF.